These T cell receptor beta chains were read from a single sample in a study of blood T cell repertoires in COVID-19. Clones were read by immunoSEQ multiplex PCR, and TCRdb kept only the in-frame ones, dropping some. Of 150,000 to 200,000 clones in the sample, more than 65% were seen once. The specimen was PBMCs or T cells enriched from blood (not recorded which). The receptors shown here come from a middle-aged man who had recovered from COVID-19. Each CDR3 is given with its conserved first and last residue. D genes are given only for firm matches. Where a row states a size, it is once, few, many or the class of an expanded clone; other rows omit it.

v_gene,j_gene,d_gene,abundance,CDR3nt,CDR3aa
TRBV27,TRBJ1-2,NA,NA,TGTGCCAGCCGTGGTCAAGGGTTACAGGTTGGCTACACCTTC,CASRGQGLQVGYTF
TRBV5-4,TRBJ2-7,TRBD1,NA,TGTGCCAGCAGCGAAAAGACAGGGGGCGCCGAGCAGTACTTC,CASSEKTGGAEQYF
TRBV7-6,TRBJ2-7,TRBD2,many,TGTGCCAGCAGCCCTACTAGCGGGGGCTCCGAGCAGTACTTC,CASSPTSGGSEQYF
TRBV27,TRBJ2-3,NA,NA,TGTGCCAGCAGTTCGTCGTACGGGGTTTCAGATACGCAGTATTTT,CASSSSYGVSDTQYF
TRBV10-3,TRBJ1-5,NA,NA,TGTGCCATCAGTGAGACAGGGTCGCATCAGCCCCAGCATTTT,CAISETGSHQPQHF
TRBV7-7,TRBJ2-1,TRBD2,NA,TGTGCCAGCAGCTTAGGCGGGCGGGGGGGCCTCGATGAGCAGTTCTTC,CASSLGGRGGLDEQFF
TRBV7-9,TRBJ1-4,TRBD1,NA,TGTGCCAGCAGCTTAAATCTTCTGGGACAGGGAGACGAAAAACTGTTTTTT,CASSLNLLGQGDEKLFF
TRBV4-3,TRBJ1-6,TRBD1,NA,TGCGCCAGCAGCCAAGAAGGTCCCCACAGGGGTTATAATTCACCCCTCCACTTT,CASSQEGPHRGYNSPLHF
TRBV5-6,TRBJ2-4,TRBD2,NA,TGTGCCAGCAGCTTGGTTGGGCTAGCGGGGGAGTATGCCAAAAACATTCAGTACTTC,CASSLVGLAGEYAKNIQYF
TRBV5-1,TRBJ2-3,TRBD2,NA,TGCGCCAGCAGCCCGGGACTAGCGGGGAGCACAGATACGCAGTATTTT,CASSPGLAGSTDTQYF
TRBV12-3/TRBV12-4,TRBJ1-5,NA,NA,TGTGCCAGCCGAAGGAGGATGGACCAGCCCCAGCATTTT,CASRRRMDQPQHF
TRBV7-8,TRBJ1-2,NA,NA,TGTGCCAGCAGCTTCACACCATCCAGGGTGGGGGGCTACACCTTC,CASSFTPSRVGGYTF
TRBV7-9,TRBJ1-2,TRBD1,once,TGTGCCAGCAGCTGGGGGGACAGGGCGGTTCATGGCTACACCTTC,CASSWGDRAVHGYTF
TRBV7-9,TRBJ1-1,NA,NA,TGTGCCAGCAGCTTATCCCCCTACCCTGAAGCTTTCTTT,CASSLSPYPEAFF
TRBV6-1,TRBJ2-7,NA,NA,TGTGCCAGCAGTGAAAGGCGACATGAGCAGTACTTC,CASSERRHEQYF
TRBV5-1,TRBJ2-1,TRBD2,NA,TGCGCCAGCAGTCAGGGACTAGCGGGGATATACAATGAGCAGTTCTTC,CASSQGLAGIYNEQFF
TRBV30,TRBJ2-1,TRBD2,once,TGTGCCTGCCCTCGGACTAGCGAGACTACCTACAATGAGCAGTTCTTC,CACPRTSETTYNEQFF
TRBV27,TRBJ1-1,NA,NA,TGTGCCAGCAGTTCCCCCCCGCAGGGCCAGGGGAAAATTGAAGCTTTCTTT,CASSSPPQGQGKIEAFF
TRBV27,TRBJ1-4,NA,NA,TGTGCCAGCAGTGCCCGCCGCGGGGGGGGAGAAAAACTGTTTTTT,CASSARRGGGEKLFF
TRBV5-4,TRBJ2-7,NA,once,TGTGCCAGCAGCAGCGCAGGGCCCTACGAGCAGTACTTC,CASSSAGPYEQYF
TRBV13,TRBJ2-5,NA,NA,TGTGCCAGCAGCTTAGGCCAAGCCGGAGGTGATGCCCAGTACTTC,CASSLGQAGGDAQYF
TRBV10-3,TRBJ1-5,NA,many,TGTGCCATCAGTGCGGGGGAAGAGAATCAGCCCCAGCATTTT,CAISAGEENQPQHF
TRBV11-2,TRBJ2-7,NA,NA,TGTGCCAGCAGCTTAGGTCAGGGGAGTTCCTACGAGCAGTACTTC,CASSLGQGSSYEQYF
TRBV5-6,TRBJ2-3,NA,NA,TGTGCCACGCAAGTTGGCCCTAGCACAGATACGCAGTATTTT,CATQVGPSTDTQYF
TRBV7-2,TRBJ2-3,NA,NA,TGTGCCAGCAGCTTAGGACTGGAGGGTTCGCGGGGTACGCAGTATTTT,CASSLGLEGSRGTQYF
TRBV2,TRBJ1-2,TRBD1,once,TGTGCCAGCAGGGGGACAGGGTATGGCTACACCTTC,CASRGTGYGYTF
TRBV28,TRBJ1-2,NA,NA,TGTGCCAGCAAACTCGTCGCGGGGTCTAACTATGGCTACACCTTC,CASKLVAGSNYGYTF
TRBV15,TRBJ1-4,TRBD1,few,TGTGCCACCCGAAAACAGGGGGATTTTGAAAAACTGTTTTTT,CATRKQGDFEKLFF
TRBV19,TRBJ2-1,TRBD2,once,TGTGCCAGTAGCGCCCTTTGGACCCGCGGGAGGGATGAGCAGTTCTTC,CASSALWTRGRDEQFF
TRBV6-5,TRBJ1-2,NA,NA,TGTGCCAGCAGTTACGGTGACAGATTCAATAACTATGGCTACACCTTC,CASSYGDRFNNYGYTF
TRBV7-9,TRBJ2-1,TRBD2,NA,TGTGCCAGCAGCTTAGCGGGGGGGTACAATGAGCAGTTCTTC,CASSLAGGYNEQFF
TRBV18,TRBJ1-3,NA,few,TGTGCCAGCTCACCACCGTCGGGAACTGGAAACACCATATATTTT,CASSPPSGTGNTIYF
TRBV9,TRBJ2-1,TRBD2,NA,TGTGCCAGCAGCGTATCGGGACTAGCGGGGTCCAATCGGTTCTTC,CASSVSGLAGSNRFF
TRBV19,TRBJ1-4,NA,NA,TGTGCCAGTAGTAAGTCCCGGCGGGCGAATGAAAAACTGTTTTTT,CASSKSRRANEKLFF
TRBV19,TRBJ2-1,TRBD1,NA,TGTGCCAGTAGTATAGGACAGGGTTTGCTCTACAATGAGCAGTTCTTC,CASSIGQGLLYNEQFF
TRBV5-4,TRBJ1-6,NA,NA,TGTGCCAGCAGCTTGGCGGGGGGACGGTCACCCCTCCACTTT,CASSLAGGRSPLHF
TRBV27,TRBJ1-2,NA,NA,TGTGCCAGCAGTTTACGGGAGCAGGCCTTTAGCTATGGCTACACCTTC,CASSLREQAFSYGYTF
TRBV4-3,TRBJ2-7,TRBD1,NA,TGCGCCAGCAGCCAAGTGGGACAGGGGGCATACGAGCAGTACTTC,CASSQVGQGAYEQYF